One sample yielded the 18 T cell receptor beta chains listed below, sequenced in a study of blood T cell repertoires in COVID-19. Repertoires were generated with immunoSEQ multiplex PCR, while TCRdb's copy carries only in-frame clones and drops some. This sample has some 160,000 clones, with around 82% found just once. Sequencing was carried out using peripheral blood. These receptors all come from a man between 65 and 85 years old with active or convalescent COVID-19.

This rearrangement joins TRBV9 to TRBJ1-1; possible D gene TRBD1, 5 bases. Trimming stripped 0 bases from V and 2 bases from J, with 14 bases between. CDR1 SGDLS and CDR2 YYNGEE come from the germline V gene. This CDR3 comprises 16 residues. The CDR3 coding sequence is TGTGCCAGCAGCGTAGGGGGCAGCCGGTATAACACTGAAGCTTTCTTT. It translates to CASSVGGSRYNTEAFF.

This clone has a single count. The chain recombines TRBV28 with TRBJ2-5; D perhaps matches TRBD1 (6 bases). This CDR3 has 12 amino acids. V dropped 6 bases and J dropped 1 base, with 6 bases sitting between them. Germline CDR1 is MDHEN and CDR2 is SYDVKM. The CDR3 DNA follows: TGTGCCAGCAGGGACAGCCAAGAGACCCAGTACTTC. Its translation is CASRDSQETQYF.

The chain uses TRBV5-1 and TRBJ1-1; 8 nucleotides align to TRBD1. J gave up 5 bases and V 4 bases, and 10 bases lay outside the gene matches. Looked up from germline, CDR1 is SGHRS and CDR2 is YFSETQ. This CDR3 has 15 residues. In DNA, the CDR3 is TGCGCCAGCAGCAATGGACAGGGAGGTAATACTGAAGCTTTCTTT. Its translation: CASSNGQGGNTEAFF.

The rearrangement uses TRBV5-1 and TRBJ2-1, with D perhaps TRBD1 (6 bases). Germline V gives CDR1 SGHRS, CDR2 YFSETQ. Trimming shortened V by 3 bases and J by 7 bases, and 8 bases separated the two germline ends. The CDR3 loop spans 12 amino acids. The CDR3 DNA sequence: TGCGCCAGCAGCTCGGACAGTAATGAGCAGTTCTTC. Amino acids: CASSSDSNEQFF.

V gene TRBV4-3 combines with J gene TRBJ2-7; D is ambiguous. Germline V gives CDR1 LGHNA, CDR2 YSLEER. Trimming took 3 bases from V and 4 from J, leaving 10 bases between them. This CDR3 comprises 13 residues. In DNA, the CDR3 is TGCGCCAGCAGCCAGGGCATGAATTACGAGCAGTACTTC. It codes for CASSQGMNYEQYF.

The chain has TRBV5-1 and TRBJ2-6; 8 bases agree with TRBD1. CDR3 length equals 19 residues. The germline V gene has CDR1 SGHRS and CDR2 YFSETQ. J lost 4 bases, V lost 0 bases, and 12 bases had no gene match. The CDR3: CASSLGTGPISVGANVLTF. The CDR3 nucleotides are TGCGCCAGCAGCTTGGGGACAGGGCCCATCTCAGTAGGGGCCAACGTCCTGACTTTC.

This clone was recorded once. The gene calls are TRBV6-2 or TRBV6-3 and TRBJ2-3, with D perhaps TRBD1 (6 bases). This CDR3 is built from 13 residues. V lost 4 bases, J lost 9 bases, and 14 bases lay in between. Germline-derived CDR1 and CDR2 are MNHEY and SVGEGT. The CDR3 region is CASSLQGSDTQYF. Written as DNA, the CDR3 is TGTGCCAGCAGTTTGCAGGGGAGCGACACGCAGTATTTT.

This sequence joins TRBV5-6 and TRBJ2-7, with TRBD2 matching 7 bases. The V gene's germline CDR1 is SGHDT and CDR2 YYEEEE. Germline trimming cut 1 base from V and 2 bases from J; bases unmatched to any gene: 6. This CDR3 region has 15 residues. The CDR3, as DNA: TGTGCCAGCAGCTTGCCGGGACTAAGAGCCTACGAGCAGTACTTC. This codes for CASSLPGLRAYEQYF.

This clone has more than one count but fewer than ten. The CDR3 region is CASSLVPGTSLYEQYF. As DNA, the CDR3 is TGCGCCAGCAGCTTGGTGCCCGGGACATCCTTATACGAGCAGTACTTC. The chain has TRBV5-1 and TRBJ2-7; weak D call: TRBD1 (6 bases). In germline, CDR1 is SGHRS, CDR2 YFSETQ. This CDR3 is 16 amino acids long. Trimming took off 0 bases at V and 4 bases at J, with 17 bases between the two ends.

CDR3 sequence (DNA): TGCGCCAGCAGGGAGGGAAACCCCTACGAGCAGTACTTC. Translating it yields CASREGNPYEQYF. The chain employs TRBV5-1 and TRBJ2-7, with a weak D call TRBD2 (6 bases). The CDR3 is 13 amino acids. Per the germline V gene, CDR1 is SGHRS and CDR2 is YFSETQ. Trimming cost V 5 bases and J 2 bases, with 11 bases left between them.

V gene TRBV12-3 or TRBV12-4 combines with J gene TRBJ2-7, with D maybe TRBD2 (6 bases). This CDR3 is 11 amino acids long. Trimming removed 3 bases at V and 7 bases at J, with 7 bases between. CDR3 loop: CASSLLAEQYF. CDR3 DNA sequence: TGTGCCAGCAGTTTGCTAGCGGAGCAGTACTTC.

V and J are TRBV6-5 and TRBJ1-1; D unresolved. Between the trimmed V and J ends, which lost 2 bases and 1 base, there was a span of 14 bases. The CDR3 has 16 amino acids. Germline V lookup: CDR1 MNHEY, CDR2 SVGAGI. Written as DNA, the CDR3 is TGTGCCAGCAGTTACCTCAATTACCGGGGGAACACTGAAGCTTTCTTT. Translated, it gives CASSYLNYRGNTEAFF.

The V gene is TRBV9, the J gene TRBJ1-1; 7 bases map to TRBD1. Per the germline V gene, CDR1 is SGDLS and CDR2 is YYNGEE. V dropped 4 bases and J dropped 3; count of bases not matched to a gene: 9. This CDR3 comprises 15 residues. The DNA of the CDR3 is TGTGCCAGCAGCCCACTCTCCGGGACAGACACTGAAGCTTTCTTT. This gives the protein CASSPLSGTDTEAFF.

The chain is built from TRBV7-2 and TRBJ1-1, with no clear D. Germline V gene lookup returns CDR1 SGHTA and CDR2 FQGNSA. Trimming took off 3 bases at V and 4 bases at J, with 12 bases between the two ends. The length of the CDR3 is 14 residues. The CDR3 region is CASSLSSRRTEAFF. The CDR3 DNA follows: TGTGCCAGCAGCTTGAGCTCCAGGCGCACTGAAGCTTTCTTT.

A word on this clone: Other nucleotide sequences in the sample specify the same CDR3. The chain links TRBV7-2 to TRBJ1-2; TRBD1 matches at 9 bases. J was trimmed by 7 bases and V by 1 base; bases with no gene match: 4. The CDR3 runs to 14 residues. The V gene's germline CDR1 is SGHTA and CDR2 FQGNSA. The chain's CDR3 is CASSLGGTGSGYTF. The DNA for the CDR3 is TGTGCCAGCAGCTTAGGGGGGACAGGGAGTGGCTACACCTTC.

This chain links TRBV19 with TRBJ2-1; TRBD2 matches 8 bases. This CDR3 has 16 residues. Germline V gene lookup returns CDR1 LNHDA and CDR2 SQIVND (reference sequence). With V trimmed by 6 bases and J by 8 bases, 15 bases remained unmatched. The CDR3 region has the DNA TGTGCCAGTAGCCCACCGACGGGGGGGTGGTGGGATGAGCAGTTCTTC. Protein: CASSPPTGGWWDEQFF. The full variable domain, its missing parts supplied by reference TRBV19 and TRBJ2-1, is DGGITQSPKYLFRKEGQNVTLSCEQNLNHDAMYWYRQDPGQGLRLIYYSQIVNDFQKGDIAEGYSVSREKKESFPLTVTSAQKNPTAFYLCASSPPTGGWWDEQFFGPGTRLTVL.

The CDR3 sequence is CASSPPTGSQETQYF. In nucleotides, the CDR3 is TGTGCCAGCAGTCCCCCTACAGGGTCCCAAGAGACCCAGTACTTC. The rearrangement links TRBV3-1 (or the pseudogene TRBV3-2) to TRBJ2-5; tentative D call: TRBD1 (6 bases). Per the germline V gene, CDR1 is LGHDT and CDR2 is YNNKEL (reference sequence). V lost 6 bases to trimming and J lost 1 base, with 15 bases between them. CDR3 length equals 15 residues.

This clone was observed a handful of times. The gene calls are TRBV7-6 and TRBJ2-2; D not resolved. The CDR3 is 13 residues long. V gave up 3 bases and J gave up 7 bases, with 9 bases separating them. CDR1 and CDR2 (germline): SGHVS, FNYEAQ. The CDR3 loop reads CASSFSVVGELFF. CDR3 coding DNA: TGTGCCAGCAGCTTTTCGGTGGTCGGGGAGCTGTTTTTT.